One and the same sample provided the 13 T cell receptor beta chains below, sequenced in a study of cytomegalovirus exposure and HLA in healthy donors. PCR primers comprised 60 Vbeta and 13 Jbeta primers. Sequencing was performed with immunoSEQ multiplex PCR; in TCRdb, only in-frame clones are kept and a portion is missing. This sample has 150,000 to 200,000 clones, with nearly 80% found just once. Sequencing used PBMCs. Every receptor here comes from a female donor in good health and CMV-seronegative.

V usage is TRBV9 and J usage is TRBJ1-2, with D unresolved. CDR1 SGDLS and CDR2 YYNGEE come from the germline V gene. The V end lost 5 bases, the J end lost 0 bases, and 8 bases lay between the germline ends. The CDR3 is 13 amino acids. The CDR3 loop reads CASRGVSNYGYTF. CDR3 sequence (DNA): TGTGCCAGCAGGGGCGTGTCTAACTATGGCTACACCTTC.

This chain joins TRBV7-9 and TRBJ2-1; 8 bases match TRBD1. Germline CDR1 is SEHNR and CDR2 is FQNEAQ (reference sequence). J lost 1 base, V lost 7 bases, and 6 bases had no gene match. The CDR3 is 15 residues long. The chain's CDR3 is CASKTTGGSYNEQFF. Written as DNA, the CDR3 is TGTGCCAGCAAAACTACAGGGGGGTCCTACAATGAGCAGTTCTTC.

V gene TRBV7-8 combines with J gene TRBJ2-3, with 13 bases fitting TRBD2. V was clipped by 5 bases and J by 6 bases; unmatched bases: 8. Per germline, CDR1 SGHVS and CDR2 FQNEAQ. The CDR3 runs 16 residues. The chain's CDR3 is CASSLRTSGSHDTQYF. The CDR3, as DNA: TGTGCCAGCAGCCTTCGGACTAGCGGGAGCCATGATACGCAGTATTTT. The variable domain in full, completed from reference TRBV7-8 and TRBJ2-3, reads GAGVSQSPRYKVAKRGQDVALRCDPISGHVSLFWYQQALGQGPEFLTYFQNEAQLDKSGLPSDRFFAERPEGSVSTLKIQRTQQEDSAVYLCASSLRTSGSHDTQYFGPGTRLTVL.

The chain joins TRBV5-4 to TRBJ2-3; the match to TRBD2 covers 16 bases. V trimming: 4 bases; J trimming: 6 bases; junction bases outside the gene matches: 11. The CDR3 loop spans 18 amino acids. Germline V gene sequence: CDR1 SGHNT, CDR2 YYREEE (reference sequence). The CDR3 DNA reads TGTGCCAGCAGCCCCGGGACTAGCGGGAGGGCCGGGTTCGATACGCAGTATTTT. Translated, it gives CASSPGTSGRAGFDTQYF.

This clone appeared once. The chain is built from TRBV19 and TRBJ2-1; 15 bases align to TRBD2. Germline CDR1 is LNHDA and CDR2 is SQIVND (reference sequence). This CDR3 contains 18 residues. Germline trimming cut 2 bases from V and 7 bases from J; bases unmatched to any gene: 9. CDR3 in amino acids: CASSINLGGTSGGNEQFF. The CDR3 DNA sequence: TGTGCCAGTAGTATAAATCTGGGTGGGACTAGCGGGGGGAATGAGCAGTTCTTC.

The chain uses TRBV29-1 and TRBJ2-7, with D perhaps TRBD1 (6 bases). V lost 6 bases, J lost 0 bases, and 15 bases lay in between. The germline V gene encodes CDR1 SQVTM and CDR2 ANQGSEA. This CDR3 has 14 residues. Written as DNA, the CDR3 is TGCAGCGTCGAATCCGGACAGAACTCCTACGAGCAGTACTTC. This sequence encodes CSVESGQNSYEQYF.

Only one count was recorded for this clone. The chain employs TRBV29-1 and TRBJ2-3, with D perhaps TRBD1 (5 bases). This CDR3 is built from 16 residues. Looked up from germline, CDR1 is SQVTM and CDR2 is ANQGSEA. The V and J ends lost 3 bases and 1 base respectively, with 17 bases between them. Here the CDR3 DNA reads TGCAGCGTTGATAATCGCCAGGGAATGCGCACAGATACGCAGTATTTT. It is translated as CSVDNRQGMRTDTQYF.

The CDR3 DNA sequence: TGTGCCAGCAGTTTGGCGGCGGGAGGGTACGAGCAGTACTTC. It codes for CASSLAAGGYEQYF. This chain joins TRBV27 and TRBJ2-7, with 9 bases fitting TRBD2. Germline CDR1 MNHEY, CDR2 SMNVEV (reference sequence). V lost 3 bases to trimming and J lost 4 bases; unmatched junction nucleotides: 4. This CDR3 spans 14 amino acids.

The chain uses TRBV5-1 and TRBJ2-1; D possibly corresponds to TRBD1 (6 bases). The CDR3 loop spans 15 amino acids. Germline V gene lookup returns CDR1 SGHRS and CDR2 YFSETQ. V gave up 4 bases and J gave up 4 bases, with 15 bases separating them. The CDR3 DNA reads TGCGCCAGCAGCGTACAGGGTGGGGTTTACAATGAGCAGTTCTTC. This gives the protein CASSVQGGVYNEQFF.

The rearrangement joins TRBV25-1 to TRBJ2-2, with 8 bases lining up with TRBD1. Germline V gene sequence: CDR1 MGHDK, CDR2 SYGVNS. V was pared by 5 bases and J by 0 bases, with 8 bases of the junction left unmatched. This CDR3 contains 17 residues. The CDR3 DNA sequence: TGTGCCAGCAGTCCAACTCGGGACAGGACGAACACCGGGGAGCTGTTTTTT. Residues: CASSPTRDRTNTGELFF. Supplemented by reference TRBV25-1 and TRBJ2-2, the full variable domain reads EADIYQTPRYLVIGTGKKITLECSQTMGHDKMYWYQQDPGMELHLIHYSYGVNSTEKGDLSSESTVSRIRTEHFPLTLESARPSHTSQYLCASSPTRDRTNTGELFFGEGSRLTVL.

The rearrangement joins TRBV6-5 to TRBJ1-1; maybe TRBD1 (6 bases). Germline assignment: CDR1 MNHEY and CDR2 SVGAGI. The CDR3 runs to 14 residues. V was trimmed by 4 bases and J by 1 base, leaving 10 bases between them. The CDR3 DNA reads TGTGCCAGCAGTTTCGAGGACAGGAACACTGAAGCTTTCTTT. Translation gives CASSFEDRNTEAFF.

This clone has a handful of counts. The chain links TRBV7-2 to TRBJ1-2; 10 bases agree with TRBD1. The CDR3 is made up of 16 amino acids. The junction had 8 bases not matched to a gene; V was cut back by 5 bases and J by 2 bases. From germline, CDR1 is SGHTA and CDR2 FQGNSA. Written as DNA, the CDR3 is TGTGCCAGCAGCCGCGCCAGGACAGGGGGGAACTATGGCTACACCTTC. It encodes CASSRARTGGNYGYTF.

This clone has a handful of counts. The V and J genes are TRBV19 and TRBJ2-5; D unresolved. The CDR3 is 15 residues long. The V gene lost 4 bases and the J gene lost 5 bases, with 17 bases spanning the gap. CDR1 LNHDA and CDR2 SQIVND come from the germline V gene (reference sequence). The CDR3 sequence: CASSRRPLQEETQYF. In DNA form, the CDR3 reads TGTGCCAGTAGTAGGCGGCCCCTTCAAGAGGAGACCCAGTACTTC.